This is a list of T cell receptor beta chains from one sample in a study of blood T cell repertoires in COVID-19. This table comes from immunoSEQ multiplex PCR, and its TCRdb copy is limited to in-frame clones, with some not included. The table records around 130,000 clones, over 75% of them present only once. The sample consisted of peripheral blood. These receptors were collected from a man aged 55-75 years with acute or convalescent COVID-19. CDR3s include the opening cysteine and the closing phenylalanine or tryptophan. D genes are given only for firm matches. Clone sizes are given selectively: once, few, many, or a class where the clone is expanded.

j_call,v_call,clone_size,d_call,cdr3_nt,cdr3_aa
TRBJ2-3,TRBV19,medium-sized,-,TGTGCCAGTAGTAGCGTAGAGGGTTCGGATACGCAGTATTTT,CASSSVEGSDTQYF
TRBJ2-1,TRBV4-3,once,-,TGCGCCAGCAGCCAAGTTGGTAGCGTTAACAATGAGCAGTTCTTC,CASSQVGSVNNEQFF
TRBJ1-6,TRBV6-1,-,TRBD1,TGTGCCAGCAGTGAAGCGGGACGAACAGGGGGTACCCTCCACTTT,CASSEAGRTGGTLHF
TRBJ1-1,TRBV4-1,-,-,TGCGCCAGCAGCCGGGACACTAACACTGAAGCTTTCTTT,CASSRDTNTEAFF
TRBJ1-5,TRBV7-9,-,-,TGTGCCAGCAGCTCTTCAGGGGCAGGGGATCAGCCCCAGCATTTT,CASSSSGAGDQPQHF
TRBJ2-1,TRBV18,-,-,TGTGCCAGCTCAGAGCCTGGGGGGACCCACTCCTACAATGAGCAGTTCTTC,CASSEPGGTHSYNEQFF
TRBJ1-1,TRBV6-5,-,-,TGTGCCAGCAGGGGTTTAGGGGGGGCTGGTGAAGCTTTCTTT,CASRGLGGAGEAFF
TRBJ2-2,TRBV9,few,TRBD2,TGTGCCAGCAGCGTAGGACTAGCGGGGAACACCGGGGAGCTGTTTTTT,CASSVGLAGNTGELFF
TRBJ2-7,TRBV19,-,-,TGTGCCAGTAGTATATCCGGGACTCTAACCTCCGAGCAGTACTTC,CASSISGTLTSEQYF
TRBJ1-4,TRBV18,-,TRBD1,TGTGCCAGCTCATCGGTCCCGGGACAGGGGGACGAAAAACTGTTTTTT,CASSSVPGQGDEKLFF
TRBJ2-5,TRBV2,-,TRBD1,TGTGCCAGCAGTCAGGACAGGGGCGAGCAGACCCAGTACTTC,CASSQDRGEQTQYF
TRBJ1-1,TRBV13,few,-,TGTGCCAGCAGCTTCAGGGGCACTGAAGCTTTCTTT,CASSFRGTEAFF
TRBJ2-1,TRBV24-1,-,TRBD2,TGTGCCACCAGTGATTCGGCGGGAGTCGGCGCGACTACATACAATGAGCAGTTCTTC,CATSDSAGVGATTYNEQFF
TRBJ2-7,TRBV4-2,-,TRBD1,TGTGCCAGCAGCCAGACAGGGGCGGCCTACGAGCAGTACTTC,CASSQTGAAYEQYF
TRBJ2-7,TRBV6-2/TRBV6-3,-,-,TGTGCCAGCAGTATACCTCGAAGCGGGTCTAGCTACGAGCAGTACTTC,CASSIPRSGSSYEQYF
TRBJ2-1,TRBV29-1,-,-,TGCAGCGGCCTACAGGGTCCCTACAATGAGCAGTTCTTC,CSGLQGPYNEQFF
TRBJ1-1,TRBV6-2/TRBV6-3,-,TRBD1,TGTGCCAGCAGTTTGGACAGGGTAAACACTGAAGCTTTCTTT,CASSLDRVNTEAFF
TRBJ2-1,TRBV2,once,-,TGTGCCAGCAGTCGAGAAGGCGGGGAGAATGAGCAGTTCTTC,CASSREGGENEQFF
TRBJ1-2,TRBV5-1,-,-,TGCGCCAGCAGCTTGTCCCTTTCAGGGTACCACTATGGCTACACCTTC,CASSLSLSGYHYGYTF
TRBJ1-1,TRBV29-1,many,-,TGCAGCGTAGGGAGTAAAGCTTTCTTT,CSVGSKAFF
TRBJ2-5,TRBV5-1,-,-,TGCGCCAGCAGCCAGGGTAGACAGGAAGAGACCCAGTACTTC,CASSQGRQEETQYF
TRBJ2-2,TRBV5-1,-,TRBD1,TGCGCCAGCAGCATCCCGGACAGGGGGCAAAGAACCGGGGAGCTGTTTTTT,CASSIPDRGQRTGELFF
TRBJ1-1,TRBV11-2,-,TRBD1,TGTGCCAGCAGCCCCGGGACGGAACAGGGGGCTTTCTTT,CASSPGTEQGAFF
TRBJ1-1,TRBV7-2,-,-,TGTGCCAGCAGCTTAGCGGGGGGTTTAGCTTTCTTT,CASSLAGGLAFF
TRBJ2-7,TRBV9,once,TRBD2,TGTGCCAGCAGCGGGGGTAGCGGGAATTTAGAGCAGTACTTC,CASSGGSGNLEQYF
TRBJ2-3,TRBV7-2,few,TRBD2,TGTGCCAGCAGCTCGTTACTAGCGAGGACAGATACGCAGTATTTT,CASSSLLARTDTQYF